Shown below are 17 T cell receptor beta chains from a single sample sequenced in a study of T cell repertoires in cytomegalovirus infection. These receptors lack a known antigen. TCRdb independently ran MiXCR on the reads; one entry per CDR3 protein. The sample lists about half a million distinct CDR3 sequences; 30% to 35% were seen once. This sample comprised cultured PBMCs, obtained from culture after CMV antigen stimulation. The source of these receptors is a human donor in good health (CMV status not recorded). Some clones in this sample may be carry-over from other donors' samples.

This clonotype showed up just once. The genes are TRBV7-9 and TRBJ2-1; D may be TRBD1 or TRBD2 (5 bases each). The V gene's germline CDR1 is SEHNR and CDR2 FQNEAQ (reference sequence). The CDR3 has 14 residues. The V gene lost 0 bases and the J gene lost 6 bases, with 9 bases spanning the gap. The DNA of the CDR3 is TGTGCCAGCAGCTTAGCGGGGGTAGTCAATGAGCAGTTCTTC. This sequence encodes CASSLAGVVNEQFF.

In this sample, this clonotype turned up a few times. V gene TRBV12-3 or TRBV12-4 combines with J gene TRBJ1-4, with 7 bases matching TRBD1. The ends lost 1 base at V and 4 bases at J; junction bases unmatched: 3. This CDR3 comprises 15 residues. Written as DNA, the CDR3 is TGTGCCAGCAGTTTAGAGACAGGGTATAATGAAAAACTGTTTTTT. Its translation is CASSLETGYNEKLFF.

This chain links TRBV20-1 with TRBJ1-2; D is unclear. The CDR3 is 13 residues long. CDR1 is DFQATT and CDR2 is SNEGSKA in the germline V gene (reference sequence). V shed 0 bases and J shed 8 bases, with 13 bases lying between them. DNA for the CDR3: TGCAGTGCTAGAGATCCCGCAGCCTACGGCTACACCTTC. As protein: CSARDPAAYGYTF.

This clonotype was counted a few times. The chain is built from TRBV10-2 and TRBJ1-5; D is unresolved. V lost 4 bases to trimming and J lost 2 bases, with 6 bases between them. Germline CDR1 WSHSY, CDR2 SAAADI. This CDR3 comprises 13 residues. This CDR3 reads CASSVGGNQPQHF. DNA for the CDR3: TGCGCCAGCAGTGTAGGAGGCAATCAGCCCCAGCATTTT.

The CDR3, as DNA: TGTGCCAGCAGCTTAGCCGGCCATAGGACCTTCTTT. Translated, it gives CASSLAGHRTFF. The chain carries TRBV7-9 and TRBJ1-1; no clear D. Germline V gene lookup returns CDR1 SEHNR and CDR2 FQNEAQ (reference sequence). V was trimmed by 0 bases and J by 14 bases, leaving 13 bases between them. The CDR3 contains 12 residues.

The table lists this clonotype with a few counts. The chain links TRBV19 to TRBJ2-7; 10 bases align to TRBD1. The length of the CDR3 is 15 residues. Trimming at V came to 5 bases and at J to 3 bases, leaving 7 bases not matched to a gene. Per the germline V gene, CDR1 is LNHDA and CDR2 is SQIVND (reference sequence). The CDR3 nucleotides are TGTGCCAGTAGTCCCCCCGGGACAGGGGACTACGAGCAGTACTTC. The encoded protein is CASSPPGTGDYEQYF.

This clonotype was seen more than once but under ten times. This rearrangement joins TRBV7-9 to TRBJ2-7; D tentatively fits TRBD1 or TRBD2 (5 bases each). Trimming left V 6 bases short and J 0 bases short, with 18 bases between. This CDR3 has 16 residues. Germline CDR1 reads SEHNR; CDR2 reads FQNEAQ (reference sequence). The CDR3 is CASSPTRDLLSYEQYF. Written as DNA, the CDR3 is TGTGCCAGCAGTCCCACACGGGACCTCCTCTCCTACGAGCAGTACTTC. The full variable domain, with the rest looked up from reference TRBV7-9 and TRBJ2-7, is DTGVSQNPRHKITKRGQNVTFRCDPISEHNRLYWYRQTLGQGPEFLTYFQNEAQLEKSRLLSDRFSAERPKGSFSTLEIQRTEQGDSAMYLCASSPTRDLLSYEQYFGPGTRLTVT.

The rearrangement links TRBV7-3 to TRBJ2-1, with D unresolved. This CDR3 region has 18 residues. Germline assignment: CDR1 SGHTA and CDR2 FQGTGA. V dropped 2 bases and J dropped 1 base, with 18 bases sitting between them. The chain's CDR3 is CASSLAGDTAYSYNEQFF. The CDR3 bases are TGTGCCAGCAGCTTAGCAGGCGATACCGCCTATTCCTACAATGAGCAGTTCTTC.

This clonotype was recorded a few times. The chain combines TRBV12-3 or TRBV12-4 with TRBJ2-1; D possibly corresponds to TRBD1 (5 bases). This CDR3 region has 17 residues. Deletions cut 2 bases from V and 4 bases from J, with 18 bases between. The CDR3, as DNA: TGTGCCAGCAGTTTATCAGGGCCCGAGACCCTGTACAATGAGCAGTTCTTC. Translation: CASSLSGPETLYNEQFF.

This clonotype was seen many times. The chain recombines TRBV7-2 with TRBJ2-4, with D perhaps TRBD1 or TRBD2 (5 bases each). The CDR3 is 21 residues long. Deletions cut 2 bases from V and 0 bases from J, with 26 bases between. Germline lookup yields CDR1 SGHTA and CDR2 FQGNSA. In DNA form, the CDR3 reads TGTGCCAGCAGCTTATTTGGATTTCGGGACCGGGCGGGTCTAGCCAAAAACATTCAGTACTTC. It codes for CASSLFGFRDRAGLAKNIQYF.

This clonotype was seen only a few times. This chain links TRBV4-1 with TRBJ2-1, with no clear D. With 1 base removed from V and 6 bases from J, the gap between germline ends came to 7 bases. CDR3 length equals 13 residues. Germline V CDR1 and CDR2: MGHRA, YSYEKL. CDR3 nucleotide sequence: TGCGCCAGCAGCCAAGTCTCGGTCAATGAGCAGTTCTTC. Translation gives CASSQVSVNEQFF.

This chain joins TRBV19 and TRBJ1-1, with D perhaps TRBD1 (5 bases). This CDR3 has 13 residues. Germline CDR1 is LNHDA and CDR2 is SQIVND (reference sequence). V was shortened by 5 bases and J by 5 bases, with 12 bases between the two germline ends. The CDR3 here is CASSGAGLTEAFF. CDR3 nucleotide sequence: TGTGCCAGTAGTGGGGCAGGTTTAACTGAAGCTTTCTTT.

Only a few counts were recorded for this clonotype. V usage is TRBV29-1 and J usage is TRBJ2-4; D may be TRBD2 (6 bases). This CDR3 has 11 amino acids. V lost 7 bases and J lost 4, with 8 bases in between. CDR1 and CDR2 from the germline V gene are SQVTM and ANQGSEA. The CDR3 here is CSAREKNIQYF. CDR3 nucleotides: TGCAGCGCCCGGGAGAAAAACATTCAGTACTTC. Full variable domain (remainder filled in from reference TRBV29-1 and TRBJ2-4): SAVISQKPSRDICQRGTSLTIQCQVDSQVTMMFWYRQQPGQSLTLIATANQGSEATYESGFVIDKFPISRPNLTFSTLTVSNMSPEDSSIYLCSAREKNIQYFGAGTRLSVL.

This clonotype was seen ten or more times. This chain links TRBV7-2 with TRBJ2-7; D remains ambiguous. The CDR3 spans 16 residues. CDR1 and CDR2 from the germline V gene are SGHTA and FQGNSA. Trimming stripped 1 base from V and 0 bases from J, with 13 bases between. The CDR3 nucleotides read TGTGCCAGCAGCTTAGGGTCCGGCGCGCTCTCCTACGAGCAGTACGTC. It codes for CASSLGSGALSYEQYV.

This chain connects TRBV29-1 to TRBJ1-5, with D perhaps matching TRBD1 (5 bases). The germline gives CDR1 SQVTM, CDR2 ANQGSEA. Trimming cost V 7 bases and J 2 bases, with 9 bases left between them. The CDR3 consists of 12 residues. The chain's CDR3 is CSGGDRNQPQHF. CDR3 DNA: TGCAGCGGGGGGGATCGCAATCAGCCCCAGCATTTT.

CDR3 in amino acids: CAWSSNFNEQFF. In DNA, the CDR3 is TGTGCCTGGAGTTCAAATTTCAATGAGCAGTTCTTC. The chain employs TRBV30 and TRBJ2-1, with D hard to call. CDR3 size: 12 residues. The germline V gene encodes CDR1 GTSNPN and CDR2 SVGIG (reference sequence). The ends were cut back, 2 bases at V and 6 bases at J, with 8 bases in the middle.

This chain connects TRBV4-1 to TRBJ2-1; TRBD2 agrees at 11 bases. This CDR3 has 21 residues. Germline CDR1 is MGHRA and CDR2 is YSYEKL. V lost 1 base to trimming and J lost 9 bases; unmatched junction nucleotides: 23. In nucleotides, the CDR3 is TGCGCCAGCAGCCAAGTCCCTGATAGCGGGAGGGCTAATACCCCCCCGCCTGAGCAGTTCTTC. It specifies CASSQVPDSGRANTPPPEQFF.